This is a list of T cell receptor beta chains from one sample in a study of early T cells in non-severe SARS-CoV-2 infection. A single record per CDR3 protein comes from TCRdb applying MiXCR to the 5' RACE reads. The data contain about 59,000 distinct CDR3 sequences, about 12% of them singletons. Sequenced here: whole blood, sampled at baseline. All receptors derive from an adult who was a healthcare worker with PCR-confirmed SARS-CoV-2 infection or an uninfected control (not recorded which). CDR3s include the opening cysteine and the closing phenylalanine or tryptophan.

>TRBV4-1|TRBJ2-2
CASSQGLAGGYTGELFF
>TRBV11-2|TRBJ2-3
CASSLGRGGPNTQYF
>TRBV3-1|TRBJ2-4
CASSQRLAGKAKNIQYF
>TRBV27|TRBJ1-4
CAARRGAGEKLFF
>TRBV20-1|TRBJ1-5
CSARTGGGQPQHF
>TRBV30|TRBJ1-2
CAWSPRGGAAYGYTF
>TRBV4-1|TRBJ1-2
CASSQGPGNLYGYTF
>TRBV27|TRBJ1-3
CASSGQANTIYF
>TRBV7-9|TRBJ1-6
CASSLGGGSYNSPLHF
>TRBV28|TRBJ2-7
CASSARTEPYEQYF
>TRBV7-9|TRBJ1-5
CASSLSQGQPQHF
>TRBV7-2|TRBJ2-2
CASSLERRGYNTGELFF
>TRBV14|TRBJ1-1
CASSPSQNTEAFF
>TRBV2|TRBJ2-5
CASRHRDRAQETQYF
>TRBV13|TRBJ2-2
CASSSPPGPTYTGELFF
>TRBV3-1|TRBJ2-1
CASTQNFGLLGDNEQFF
>TRBV20-1|TRBJ1-1
CSAYPGQENTEAFF
>TRBV5-4|TRBJ2-7
CASSFGRGSYEQYF
>TRBV13|TRBJ2-7
CASSMTGTGGYEQYF
>TRBV5-5|TRBJ1-5
CASSPGTPNQPQHF
>TRBV3-1|TRBJ2-6
CASSQEIRANVLTF
>TRBV20-1|TRBJ1-2
CSARSDRGHTF
>TRBV12-3/TRBV12-4|TRBJ1-2
CASTQRLGALGYTF
>TRBV19|TRBJ2-3
CASSMGADTQYF